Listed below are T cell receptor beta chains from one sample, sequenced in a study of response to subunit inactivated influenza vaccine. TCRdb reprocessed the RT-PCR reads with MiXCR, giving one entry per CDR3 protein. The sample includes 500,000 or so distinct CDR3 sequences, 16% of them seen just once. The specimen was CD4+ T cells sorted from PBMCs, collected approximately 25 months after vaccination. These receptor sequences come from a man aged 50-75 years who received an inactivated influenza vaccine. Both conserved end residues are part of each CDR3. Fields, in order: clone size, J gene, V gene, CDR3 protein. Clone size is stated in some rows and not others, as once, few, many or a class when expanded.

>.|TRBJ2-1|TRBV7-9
CASLLAGENEQFF
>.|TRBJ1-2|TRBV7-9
CASSLLSGSGYTF
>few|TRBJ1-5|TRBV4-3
CASSQITGSNQPQHF
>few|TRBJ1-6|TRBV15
CATGGNSYNSPLHF
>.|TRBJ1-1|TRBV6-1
CASRPDRFSEAFF
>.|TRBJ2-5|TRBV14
CPSSLGSRETQYF
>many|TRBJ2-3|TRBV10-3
CAAGGDNTDTQYF
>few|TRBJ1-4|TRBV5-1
CASGAGLGEKLFF
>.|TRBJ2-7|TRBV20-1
CSAITGGLGYEQYF
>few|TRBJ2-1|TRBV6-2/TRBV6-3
CASSYRSGSGNEQFF
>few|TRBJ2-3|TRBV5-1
CASSFPYSPDTQYF
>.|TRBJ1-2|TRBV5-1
CASSTDSNYGYTF
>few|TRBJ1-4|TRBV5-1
CASSFGPMTNEKLFF
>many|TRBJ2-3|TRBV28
CASSSQRNTQYF
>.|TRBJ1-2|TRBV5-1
CASSPGQGRSYTF
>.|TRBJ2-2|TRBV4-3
CASSQGQGPTGELFF
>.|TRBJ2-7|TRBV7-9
CASSSQAGVEQYF
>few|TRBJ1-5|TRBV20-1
CSARDINSNQPQHF
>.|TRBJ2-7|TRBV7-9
CASSLGEAASYEQYF
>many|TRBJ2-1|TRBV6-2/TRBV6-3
CASSYVSSGYNEQFF
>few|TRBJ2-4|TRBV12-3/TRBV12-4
CASSLRQSAKNIQYF
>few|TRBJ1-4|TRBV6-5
CASSSANSNEKLFF
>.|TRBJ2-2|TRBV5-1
CASTSGLTNTGELFF
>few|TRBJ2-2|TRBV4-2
CASSQEGGPTSNTGELFF
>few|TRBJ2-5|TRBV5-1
CASSLYGGVYQETQYF
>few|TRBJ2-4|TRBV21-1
CASSYRDSRQYF
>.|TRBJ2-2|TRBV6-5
CASSYTGLNTGELFF
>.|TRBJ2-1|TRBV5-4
CASSLQDYNEQFF
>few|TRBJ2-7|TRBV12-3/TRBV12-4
CASSLNGAREQYF
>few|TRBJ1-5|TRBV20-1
CSAIGGYNQPQHF
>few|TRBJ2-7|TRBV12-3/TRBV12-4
CASSPRLAGHYEQYF